This TCR beta chain is drawn from a study of identical twins. Unique molecular identifiers were present on the cDNA, and a universal primer site came from template switching. TCRdb redid the calling of the 5' RACE reads with MiXCR, one entry per CDR3 protein. The repertoire holds 400,000 to 600,000 distinct CDR3 sequences, with approximately 20% as singletons. These data were also filed under a second study, of yellow fever vaccine responses in identical twins.

The sequence came from a young woman in good health. What was sequenced was CD4+ T cells sorted from blood.

The CDR3 loop reads CASSWQGDTEAFF. DNA for the CDR3: TGTGCCAGCAGCTGGCAGGGGGACACTGAAGCTTTCTTT. This chain uses TRBV11-2 with TRBJ1-1; 7 bases fit TRBD1. The V and J ends lost 4 bases and 3 bases, in that order; junction bases with no gene match: 2. CDR1 and CDR2 from the germline V gene are SGHAT and FQNNGV. This CDR3 is 13 amino acids long.